The clone carrying this T cell receptor (beta chain) was seen ten or more times. The record originates from a study of tumor and adjacent non-tumor tissue in lung cancer. No cell sorting was done before RNA was extracted from the tissue. This non-tumor lung sample came from over 3 cm beyond the tumor edge. A modified ARM-PCR protocol with three rounds of nested PCR amplified TCRbeta. A single record per CDR3 protein comes from TCRdb applying MiXCR to the multiplex PCR reads. The sample lists tens of thousands of distinct CDR3 sequences; less than 70% were seen once. This TCR was recovered from a woman aged 70 to 79 with non-small cell lung cancer. Sequencing used distant non-tumor lung tissue.

The CDR3 reads CASRTGGGPYNEQFF. DNA for the CDR3: TGTGCCAGCAGGACAGGGGGCGGACCCTACAATGAGCAGTTCTTC. The J gene is TRBJ2-1, the V gene TRBV28; 10 bases map to TRBD1. Germline V gives CDR1 MDHEN, CDR2 SYDVKM. V lost 6 bases to trimming and J lost 2 bases; unmatched junction nucleotides: 4. The CDR3 has 15 residues.